Given below is one T cell receptor beta chain in context. The antigen remains undetermined. The table came from immunoSEQ multiplex PCR; TCRdb's copy has only in-frame clones and leaves some out. The sample records approximately 76,000 clones, 94% being singletons. This sample was taken from a study of cytomegalovirus exposure and HLA in healthy donors. General observations from the study: Among TCR beta chains, those listed as cytomegalovirus-associated numbered more than 150.

Looked up from germline, CDR1 is LGHNT and CDR2 is FRNRAP. This CDR3 is built from 15 residues. The junction had 6 bases not matched to a gene; V was cut back by 3 bases and J by 5 bases. V and J are TRBV12-5 and TRBJ1-4; TRBD1 aligns across 7 bases. The specimen sequenced was PBMCs. This TCR was recovered from a woman younger than 35 in good health and CMV-seronegative. The CDR3 DNA reads as TGTGCTAGTGGTTTATTGTCAGGGGGGAATGAAAAACTGTTTTTT. Amino acid sequence: CASGLLSGGNEKLFF.